This T cell receptor (beta chain) was found in a study of T-cell reconstitution after alpha-beta-depleted transplantation in children. Study results and limitations: Reportedly, only several hundred clones from non-depleted graft cells drove alpha-beta T-cell counts at about two months. Counts and diversity of T cells one year after transplant came mostly from newly produced T cells.

Germline CDR1 reads SEHNR; CDR2 reads FQNEAQ (reference sequence). The CDR3 extends over 16 amino acids. Trimming took off 5 bases at V and 4 bases at J, with 21 bases between the two ends. A word on this clonotype: Its antigen is not known.

Preparing the TCRbeta library involved the use of unique molecular identifiers. Using its own MiXCR run on the PCR reads, TCRdb lists one record per CDR3 protein. The data show about 240,000 distinct CDR3 sequences, under 30% seen once. Sequenced here: PBMCs, sampled before TCRalphabeta/CD19-depleted stem cell transplant. The chain has TRBV7-9 and TRBJ2-7; possible D gene TRBD2, 6 bases. This clonotype was sampled from a girl aged 2 to 9 with Fanconi anemia, due to receive a stem cell transplant. The CDR3 DNA is TGTGCCAGCAGCCGACCAGTTGGGACTCCGCCTTACGAGCAGTACTTC. Protein: CASSRPVGTPPYEQYF.